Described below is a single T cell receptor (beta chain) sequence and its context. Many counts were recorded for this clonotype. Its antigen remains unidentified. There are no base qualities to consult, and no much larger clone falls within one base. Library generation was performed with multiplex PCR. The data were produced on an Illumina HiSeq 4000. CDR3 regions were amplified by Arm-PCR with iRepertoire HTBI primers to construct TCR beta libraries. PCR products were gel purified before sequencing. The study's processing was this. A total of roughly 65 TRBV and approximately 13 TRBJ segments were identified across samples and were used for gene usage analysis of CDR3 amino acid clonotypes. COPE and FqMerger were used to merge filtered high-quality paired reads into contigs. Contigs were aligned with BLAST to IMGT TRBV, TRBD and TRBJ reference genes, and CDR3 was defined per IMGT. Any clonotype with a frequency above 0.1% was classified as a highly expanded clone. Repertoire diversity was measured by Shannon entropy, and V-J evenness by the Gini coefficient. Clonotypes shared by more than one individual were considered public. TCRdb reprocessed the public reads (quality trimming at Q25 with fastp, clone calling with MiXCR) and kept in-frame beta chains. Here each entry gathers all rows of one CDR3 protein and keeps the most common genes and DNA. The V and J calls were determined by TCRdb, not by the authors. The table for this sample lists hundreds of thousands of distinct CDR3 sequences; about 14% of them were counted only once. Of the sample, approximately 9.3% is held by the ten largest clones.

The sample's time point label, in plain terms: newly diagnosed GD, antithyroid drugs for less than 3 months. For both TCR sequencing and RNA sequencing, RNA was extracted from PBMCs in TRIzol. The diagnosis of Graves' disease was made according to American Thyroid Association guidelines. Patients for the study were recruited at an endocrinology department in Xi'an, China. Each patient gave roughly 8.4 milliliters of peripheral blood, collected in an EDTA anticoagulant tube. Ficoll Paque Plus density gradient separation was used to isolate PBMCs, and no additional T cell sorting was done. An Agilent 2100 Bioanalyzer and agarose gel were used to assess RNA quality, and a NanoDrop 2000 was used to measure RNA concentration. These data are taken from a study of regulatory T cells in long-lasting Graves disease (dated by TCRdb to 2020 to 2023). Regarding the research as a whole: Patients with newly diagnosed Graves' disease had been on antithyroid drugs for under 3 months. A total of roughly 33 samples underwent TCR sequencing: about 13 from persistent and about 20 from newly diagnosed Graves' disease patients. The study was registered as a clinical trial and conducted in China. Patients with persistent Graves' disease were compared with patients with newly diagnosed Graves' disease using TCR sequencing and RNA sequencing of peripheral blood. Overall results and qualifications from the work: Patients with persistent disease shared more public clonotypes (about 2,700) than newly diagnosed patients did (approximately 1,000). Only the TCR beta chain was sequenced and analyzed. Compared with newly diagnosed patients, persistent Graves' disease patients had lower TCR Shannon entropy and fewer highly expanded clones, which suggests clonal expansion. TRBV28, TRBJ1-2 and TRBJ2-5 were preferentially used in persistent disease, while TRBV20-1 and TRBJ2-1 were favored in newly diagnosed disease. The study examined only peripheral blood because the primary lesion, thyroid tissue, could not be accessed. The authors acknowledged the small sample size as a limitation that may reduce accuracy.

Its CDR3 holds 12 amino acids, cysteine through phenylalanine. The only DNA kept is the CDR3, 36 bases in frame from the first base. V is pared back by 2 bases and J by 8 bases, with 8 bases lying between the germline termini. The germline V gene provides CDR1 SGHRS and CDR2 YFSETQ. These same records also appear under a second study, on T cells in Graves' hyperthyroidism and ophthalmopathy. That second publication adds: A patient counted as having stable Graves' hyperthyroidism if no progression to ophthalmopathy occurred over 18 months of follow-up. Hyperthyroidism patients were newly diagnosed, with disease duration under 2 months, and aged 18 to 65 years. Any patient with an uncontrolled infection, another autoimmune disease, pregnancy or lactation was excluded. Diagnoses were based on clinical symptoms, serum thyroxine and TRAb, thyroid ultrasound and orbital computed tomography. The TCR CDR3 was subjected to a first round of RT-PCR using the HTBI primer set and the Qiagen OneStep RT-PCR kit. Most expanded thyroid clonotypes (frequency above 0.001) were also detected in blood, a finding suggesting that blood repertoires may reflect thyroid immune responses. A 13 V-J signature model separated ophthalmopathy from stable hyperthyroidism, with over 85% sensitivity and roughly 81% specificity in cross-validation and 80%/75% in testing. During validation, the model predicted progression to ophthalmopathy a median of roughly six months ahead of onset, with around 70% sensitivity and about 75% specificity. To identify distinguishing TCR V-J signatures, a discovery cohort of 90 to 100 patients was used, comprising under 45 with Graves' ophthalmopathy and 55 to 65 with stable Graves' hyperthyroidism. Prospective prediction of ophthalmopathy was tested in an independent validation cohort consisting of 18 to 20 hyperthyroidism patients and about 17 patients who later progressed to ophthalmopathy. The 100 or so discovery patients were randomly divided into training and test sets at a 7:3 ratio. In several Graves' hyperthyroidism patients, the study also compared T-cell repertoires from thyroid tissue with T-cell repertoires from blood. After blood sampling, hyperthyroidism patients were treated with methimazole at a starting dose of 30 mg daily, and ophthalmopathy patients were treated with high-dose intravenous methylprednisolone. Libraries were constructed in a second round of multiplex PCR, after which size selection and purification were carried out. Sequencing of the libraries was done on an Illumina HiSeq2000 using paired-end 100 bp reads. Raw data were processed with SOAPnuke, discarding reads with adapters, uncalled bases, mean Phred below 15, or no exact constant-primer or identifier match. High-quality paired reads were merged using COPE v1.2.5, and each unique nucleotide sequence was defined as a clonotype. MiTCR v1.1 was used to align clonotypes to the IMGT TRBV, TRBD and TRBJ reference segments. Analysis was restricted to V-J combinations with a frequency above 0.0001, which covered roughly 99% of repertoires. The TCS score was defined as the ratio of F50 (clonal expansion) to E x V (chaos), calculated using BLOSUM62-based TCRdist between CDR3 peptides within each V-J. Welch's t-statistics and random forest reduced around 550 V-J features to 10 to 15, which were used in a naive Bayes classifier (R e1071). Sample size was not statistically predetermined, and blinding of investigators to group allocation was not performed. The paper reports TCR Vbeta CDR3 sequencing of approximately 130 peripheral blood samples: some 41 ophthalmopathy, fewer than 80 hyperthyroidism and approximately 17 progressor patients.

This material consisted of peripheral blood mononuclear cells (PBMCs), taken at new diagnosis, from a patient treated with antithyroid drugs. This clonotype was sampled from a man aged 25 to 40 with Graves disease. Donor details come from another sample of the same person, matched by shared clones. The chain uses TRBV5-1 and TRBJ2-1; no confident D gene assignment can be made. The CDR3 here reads CASSFGNHEQFF. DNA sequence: TGCGCCAGCAGCTTTGGTAATCATGAGCAGTTCTTC.